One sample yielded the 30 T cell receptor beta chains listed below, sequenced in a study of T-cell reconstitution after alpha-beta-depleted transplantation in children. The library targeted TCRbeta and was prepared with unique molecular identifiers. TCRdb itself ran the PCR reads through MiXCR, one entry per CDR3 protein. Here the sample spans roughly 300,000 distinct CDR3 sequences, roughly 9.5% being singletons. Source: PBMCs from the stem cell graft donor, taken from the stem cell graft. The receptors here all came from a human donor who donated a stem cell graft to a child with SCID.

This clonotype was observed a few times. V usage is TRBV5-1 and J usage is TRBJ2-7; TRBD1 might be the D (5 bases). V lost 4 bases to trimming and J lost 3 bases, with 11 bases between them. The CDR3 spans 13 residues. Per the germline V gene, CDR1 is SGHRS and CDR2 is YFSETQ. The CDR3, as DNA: TGCGCCAGCAGCGTAGGGGTTGACTACGAGCAGTACTTC. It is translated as CASSVGVDYEQYF.

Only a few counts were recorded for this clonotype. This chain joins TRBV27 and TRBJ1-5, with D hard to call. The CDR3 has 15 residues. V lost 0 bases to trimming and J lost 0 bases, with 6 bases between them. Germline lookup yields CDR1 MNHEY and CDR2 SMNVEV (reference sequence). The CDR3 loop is CASSLSLNSNQPQHF. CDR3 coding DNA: TGTGCCAGCAGTTTATCGCTAAATAGCAATCAGCCCCAGCATTTT.

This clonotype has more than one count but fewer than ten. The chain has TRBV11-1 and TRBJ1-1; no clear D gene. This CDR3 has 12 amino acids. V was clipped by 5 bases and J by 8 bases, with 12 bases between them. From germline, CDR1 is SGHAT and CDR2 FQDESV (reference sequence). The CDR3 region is CASSTDVTEAFF. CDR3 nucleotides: TGTGCCAGCAGCACGGACGTCACAGAAGCTTTCTTT. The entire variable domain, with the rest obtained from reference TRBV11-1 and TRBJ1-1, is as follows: EAEVAQSPRYKITEKSQAVAFWCDPISGHATLYWYRQILGQGPELLVQFQDESVVDDSQLPKDRFSAERLKGVDSTLKIQPAELGDSAMYLCASSTDVTEAFFGQGTRLTVV.

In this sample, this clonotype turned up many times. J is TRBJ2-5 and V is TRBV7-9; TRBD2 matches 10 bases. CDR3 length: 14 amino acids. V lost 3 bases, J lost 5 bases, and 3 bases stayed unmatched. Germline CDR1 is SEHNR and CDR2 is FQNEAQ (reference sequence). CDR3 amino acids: CASSLLAGVETQYF. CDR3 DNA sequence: TGTGCCAGCAGCTTGCTAGCGGGGGTTGAGACCCAGTACTTC.

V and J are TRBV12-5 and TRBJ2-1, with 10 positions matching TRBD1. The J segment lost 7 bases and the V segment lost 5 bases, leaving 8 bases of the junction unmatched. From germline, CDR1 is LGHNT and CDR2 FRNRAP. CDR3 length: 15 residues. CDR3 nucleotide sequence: TGTGCTAGTGGTGCCCGGGACAGGGGAGTTAATGAGCAGTTCTTC. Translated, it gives CASGARDRGVNEQFF.

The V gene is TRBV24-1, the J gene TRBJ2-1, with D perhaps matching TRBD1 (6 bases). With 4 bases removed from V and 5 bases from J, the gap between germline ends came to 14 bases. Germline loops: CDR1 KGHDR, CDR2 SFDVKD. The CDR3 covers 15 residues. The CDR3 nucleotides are TGTGCCACCAGTGACGCACAGGGTTGGAACAATGAGCAGTTCTTC. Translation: CATSDAQGWNNEQFF.

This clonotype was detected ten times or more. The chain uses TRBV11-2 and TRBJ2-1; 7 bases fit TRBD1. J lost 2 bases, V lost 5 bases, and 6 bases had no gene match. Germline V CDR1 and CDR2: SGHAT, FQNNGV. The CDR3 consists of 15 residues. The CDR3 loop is CASSARDRTYNEQFF. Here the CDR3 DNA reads TGTGCCAGCAGCGCCCGGGACAGAACCTACAATGAGCAGTTCTTC. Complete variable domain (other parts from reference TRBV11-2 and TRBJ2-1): EAGVAQSPRYKIIEKRQSVAFWCNPISGHATLYWYQQILGQGPKLLIQFQNNGVVDDSQLPKDRFSAERLKGVDSTLKIQPAKLEDSAVYLCASSARDRTYNEQFFGPGTRLTVL.

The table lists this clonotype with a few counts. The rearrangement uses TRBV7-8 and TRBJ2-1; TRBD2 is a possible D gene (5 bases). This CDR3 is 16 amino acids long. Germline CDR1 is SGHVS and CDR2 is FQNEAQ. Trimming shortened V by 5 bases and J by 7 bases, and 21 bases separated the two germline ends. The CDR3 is CASSPEDGVARNEQFF. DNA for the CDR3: TGTGCCAGCAGCCCCGAGGACGGGGTGGCAAGGAATGAGCAGTTCTTC.

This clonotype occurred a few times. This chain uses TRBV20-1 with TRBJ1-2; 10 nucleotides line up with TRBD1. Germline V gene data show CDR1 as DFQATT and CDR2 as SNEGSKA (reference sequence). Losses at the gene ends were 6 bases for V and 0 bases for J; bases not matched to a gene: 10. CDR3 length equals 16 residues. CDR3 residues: CSAKAGTGETNYGYTF. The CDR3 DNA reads TGCAGTGCAAAGGCCGGGACAGGGGAGACTAACTATGGCTACACCTTC.

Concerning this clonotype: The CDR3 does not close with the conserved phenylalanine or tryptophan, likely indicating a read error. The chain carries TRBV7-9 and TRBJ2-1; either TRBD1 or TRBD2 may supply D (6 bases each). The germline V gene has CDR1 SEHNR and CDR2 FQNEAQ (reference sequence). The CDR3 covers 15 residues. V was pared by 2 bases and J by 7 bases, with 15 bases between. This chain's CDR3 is CASSLPAGQRNEQFL. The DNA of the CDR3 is TGTGCCAGCAGCTTACCCGCGGGACAAAGAAATGAGCAGTTCCTC.

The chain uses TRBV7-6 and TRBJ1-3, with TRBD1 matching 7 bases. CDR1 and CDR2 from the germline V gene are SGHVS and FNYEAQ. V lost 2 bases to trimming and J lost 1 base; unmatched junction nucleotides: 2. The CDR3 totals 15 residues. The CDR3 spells CASSLMTGSGNTIYF. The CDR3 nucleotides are TGTGCCAGCAGCTTAATGACAGGGTCTGGAAACACCATATATTTT.

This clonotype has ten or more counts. CDR3 residues: CASSLGVTYEQYF. CDR3 in DNA: TGTGCCAGCAGTTTAGGGGTGACCTACGAGCAGTACTTC. The chain has TRBV6-5 and TRBJ2-7; perhaps TRBD1 as D (5 bases). Germline V CDR1 and CDR2: MNHEY, SVGAGI. The CDR3 runs to 13 residues. V lost 4 bases to trimming and J lost 2 bases, with 9 bases between them.

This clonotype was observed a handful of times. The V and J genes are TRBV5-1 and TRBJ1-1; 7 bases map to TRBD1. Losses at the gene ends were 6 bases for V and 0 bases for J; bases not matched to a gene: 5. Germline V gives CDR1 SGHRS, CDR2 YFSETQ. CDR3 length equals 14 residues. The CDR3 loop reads CASKQGDMNTEAFF. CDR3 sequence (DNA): TGCGCCAGCAAGCAGGGGGATATGAACACTGAAGCTTTCTTT. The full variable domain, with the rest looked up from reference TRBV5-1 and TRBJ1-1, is KAGVTQTPRYLIKTRGQQVTLSCSPISGHRSVSWYQQTPGQGLQFLFEYFSETQRNKGNFPGRFSGRQFSNSRSEMNVSTLELGDSALYLCASKQGDMNTEAFFGQGTRLTVV.

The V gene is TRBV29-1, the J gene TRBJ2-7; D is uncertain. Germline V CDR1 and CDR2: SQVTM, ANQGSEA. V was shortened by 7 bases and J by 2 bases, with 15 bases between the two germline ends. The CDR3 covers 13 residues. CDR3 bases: TGCAGCGCGACAACCACTTCCCCCTACGAGCAGTACTTC. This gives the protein CSATTTSPYEQYF.

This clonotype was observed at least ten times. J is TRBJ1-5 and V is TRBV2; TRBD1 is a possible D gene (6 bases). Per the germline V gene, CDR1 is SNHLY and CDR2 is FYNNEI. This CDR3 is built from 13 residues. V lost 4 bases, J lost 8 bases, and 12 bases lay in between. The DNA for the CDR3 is TGTGCCAGCAGTGGGGACAATAGGGAGCCCCAGCATTTT. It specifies CASSGDNREPQHF.

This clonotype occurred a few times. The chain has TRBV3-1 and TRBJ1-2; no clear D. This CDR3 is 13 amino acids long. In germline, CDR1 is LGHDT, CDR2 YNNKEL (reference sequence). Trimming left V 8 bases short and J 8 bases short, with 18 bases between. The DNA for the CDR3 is TGTGCCAGCGGATTTCCCTTCGGAGGCGGCTACACCTTC. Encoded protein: CASGFPFGGGYTF.

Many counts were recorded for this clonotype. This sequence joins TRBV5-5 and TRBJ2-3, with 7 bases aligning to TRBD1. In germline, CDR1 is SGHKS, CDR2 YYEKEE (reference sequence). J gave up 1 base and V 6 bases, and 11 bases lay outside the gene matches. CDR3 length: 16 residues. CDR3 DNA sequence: TGTGCCAGCACCCTAACGCGACAGGGACGCACAGATACGCAGTATTTT. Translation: CASTLTRQGRTDTQYF.

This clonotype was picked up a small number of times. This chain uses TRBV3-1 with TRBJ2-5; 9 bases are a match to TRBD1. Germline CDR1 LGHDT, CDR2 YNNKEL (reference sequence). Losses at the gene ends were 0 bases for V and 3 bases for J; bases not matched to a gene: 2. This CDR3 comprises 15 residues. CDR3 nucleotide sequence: TGTGCCAGCAGCCAAGATCGGACAGGGGAAGAGACCCAGTACTTC. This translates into CASSQDRTGEETQYF.

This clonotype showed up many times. The CDR3 is CASSDGYNSPLHF. In nucleotides, the CDR3 is TGTGCCAGCAGTGACGGATATAATTCACCCCTCCACTTT. This chain uses TRBV25-1 with TRBJ1-6; D call uncertain. CDR1 and CDR2 (germline): MGHDK, SYGVNS. Trimming took off 3 bases at V and 4 bases at J, with 4 bases between the two ends. The CDR3 is made up of 13 amino acids. Based on the CDR3 plus reference TRBV25-1 and TRBJ1-6, the full variable domain is EADIYQTPRYLVIGTGKKITLECSQTMGHDKMYWYQQDPGMELHLIHYSYGVNSTEKGDLSSESTVSRIRTEHFPLTLESARPSHTSQYLCASSDGYNSPLHFGNGTRLTVT.

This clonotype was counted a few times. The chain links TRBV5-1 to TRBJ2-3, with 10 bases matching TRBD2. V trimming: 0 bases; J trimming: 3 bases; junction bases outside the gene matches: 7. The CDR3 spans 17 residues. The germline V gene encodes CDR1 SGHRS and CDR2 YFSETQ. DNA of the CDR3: TGCGCCAGCAGCTTGGGAGCAAGCGGGGGGGTTACAGATACGCAGTATTTT. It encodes CASSLGASGGVTDTQYF.

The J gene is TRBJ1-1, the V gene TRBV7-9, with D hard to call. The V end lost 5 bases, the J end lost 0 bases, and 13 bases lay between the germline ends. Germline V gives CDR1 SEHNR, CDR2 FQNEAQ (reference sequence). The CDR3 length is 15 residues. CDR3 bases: TGTGCCAGCAGCCCCTGGGGAGAGATGAACACTGAAGCTTTCTTT. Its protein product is CASSPWGEMNTEAFF.

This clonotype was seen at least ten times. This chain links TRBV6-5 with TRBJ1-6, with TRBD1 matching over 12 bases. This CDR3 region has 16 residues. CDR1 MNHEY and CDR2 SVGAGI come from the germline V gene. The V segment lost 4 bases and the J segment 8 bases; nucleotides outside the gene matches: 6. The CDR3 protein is CASSFTGQGADSPLHF. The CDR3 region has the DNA TGTGCCAGCAGTTTCACGGGACAGGGGGCTGATTCACCCCTCCACTTT.

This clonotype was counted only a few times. The CDR3 region is CSVSSSGGIEQFF. As DNA, the CDR3 is TGCAGCGTTAGCTCTTCCGGGGGGATTGAGCAGTTCTTC. V and J are TRBV29-1 and TRBJ2-1, with TRBD2 identical over 7 bases. The germline V gene has CDR1 SQVTM and CDR2 ANQGSEA. V trimming: 5 bases; J trimming: 9 bases; junction bases outside the gene matches: 10. This CDR3 spans 13 amino acids.

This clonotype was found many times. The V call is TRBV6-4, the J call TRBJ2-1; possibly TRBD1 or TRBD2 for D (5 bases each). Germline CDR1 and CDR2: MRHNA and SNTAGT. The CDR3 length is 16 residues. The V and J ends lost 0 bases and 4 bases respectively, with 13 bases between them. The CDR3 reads CASSDSGDGDYNEQFF. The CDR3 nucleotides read TGTGCCAGCAGTGACTCGGGGGATGGAGATTACAATGAGCAGTTCTTC.

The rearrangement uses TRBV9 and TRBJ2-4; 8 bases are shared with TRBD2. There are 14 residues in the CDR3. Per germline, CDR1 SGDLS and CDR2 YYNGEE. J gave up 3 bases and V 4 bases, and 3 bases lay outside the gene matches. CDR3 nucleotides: TGTGCCAGCAGCCCCGGGACTAGCAAAAACATTCAGTACTTC. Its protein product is CASSPGTSKNIQYF.

The CDR3 protein is CASSLVVPDRTRIWTGELFF. The CDR3 bases are TGTGCCAGCAGCTTAGTGGTGCCCGACAGGACCAGGATTTGGACCGGGGAGCTGTTTTTT. The chain is built from TRBV7-9 and TRBJ2-2; D perhaps matches TRBD1 (6 bases). Germline loops: CDR1 SEHNR, CDR2 FQNEAQ (reference sequence). V lost 1 base and J 5 bases, leaving 26 bases between the germline ends. The CDR3 is 20 residues long.

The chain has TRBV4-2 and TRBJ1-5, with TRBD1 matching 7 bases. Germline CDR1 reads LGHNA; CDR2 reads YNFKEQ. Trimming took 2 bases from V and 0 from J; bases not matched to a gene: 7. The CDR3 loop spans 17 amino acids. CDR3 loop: CASSQYGTENSNQPQHF. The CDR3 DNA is TGTGCCAGCAGCCAATACGGGACAGAGAATAGCAATCAGCCCCAGCATTTT.

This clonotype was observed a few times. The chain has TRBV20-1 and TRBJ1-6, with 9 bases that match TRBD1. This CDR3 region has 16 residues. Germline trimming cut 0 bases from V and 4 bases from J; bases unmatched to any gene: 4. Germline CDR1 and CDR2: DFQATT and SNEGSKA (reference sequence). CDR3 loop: CSARDRDRDYNSPLHF. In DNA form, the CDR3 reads TGCAGTGCTAGAGATAGGGACAGGGATTATAATTCACCCCTCCACTTT.

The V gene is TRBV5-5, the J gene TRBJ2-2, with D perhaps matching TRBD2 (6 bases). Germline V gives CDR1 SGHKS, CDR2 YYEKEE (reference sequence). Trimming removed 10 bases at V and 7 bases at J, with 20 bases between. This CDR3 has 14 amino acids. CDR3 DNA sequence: TGTGCCTGGAGAGGGGCACCCGGGGGCGGGGAGCTGTTTTTT. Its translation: CAWRGAPGGGELFF.

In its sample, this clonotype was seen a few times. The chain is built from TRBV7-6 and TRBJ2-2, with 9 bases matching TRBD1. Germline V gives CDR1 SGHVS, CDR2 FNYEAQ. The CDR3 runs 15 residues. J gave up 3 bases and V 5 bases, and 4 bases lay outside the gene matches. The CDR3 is CASSQRDRDTGELFF. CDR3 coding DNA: TGTGCCAGCAGCCAGAGGGACAGGGACACCGGGGAGCTGTTTTTT.